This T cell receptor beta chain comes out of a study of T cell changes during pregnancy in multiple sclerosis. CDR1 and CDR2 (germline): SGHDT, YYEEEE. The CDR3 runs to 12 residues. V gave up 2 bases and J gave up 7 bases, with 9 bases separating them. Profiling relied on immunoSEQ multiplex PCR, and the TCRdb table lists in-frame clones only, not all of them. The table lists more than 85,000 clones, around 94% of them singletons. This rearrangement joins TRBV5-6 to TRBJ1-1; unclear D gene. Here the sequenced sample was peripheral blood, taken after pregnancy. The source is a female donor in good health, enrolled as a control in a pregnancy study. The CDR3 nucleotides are TGTGCCAGCAGCTTAGCCTACGATGAAGCTTTCTTT. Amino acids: CASSLAYDEAFF.